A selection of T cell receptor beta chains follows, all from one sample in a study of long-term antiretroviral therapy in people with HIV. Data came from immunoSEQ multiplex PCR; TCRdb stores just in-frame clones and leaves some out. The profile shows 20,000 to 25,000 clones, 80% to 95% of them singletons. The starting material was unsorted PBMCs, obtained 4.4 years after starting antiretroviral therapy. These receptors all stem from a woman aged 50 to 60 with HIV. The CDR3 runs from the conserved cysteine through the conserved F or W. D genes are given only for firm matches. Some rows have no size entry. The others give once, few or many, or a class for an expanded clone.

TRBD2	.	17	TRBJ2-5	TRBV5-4	CASSSGTSGGAQETQYF	TGTGCCAGCAGTTCCGGGACTAGCGGGGGGGCCCAGGAGACCCAGTACTTC
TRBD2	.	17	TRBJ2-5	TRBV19	CASSMYQRGDSRETQYF	TGTGCCAGTAGTATGTATCAGCGGGGGGACTCCAGGGAGACCCAGTACTTC
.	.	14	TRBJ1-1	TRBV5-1	CASSLRAGTTEAFF	TGCGCCAGCAGCTTGCGGGCAGGGACCACTGAAGCTTTCTTT
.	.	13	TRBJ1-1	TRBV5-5	CASSFQGNTEAFF	TGTGCCAGCAGCTTCCAGGGAAACACTGAAGCTTTCTTT
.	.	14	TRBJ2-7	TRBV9	CASSVIAQGDEQYF	TGTGCCAGCAGCGTAATAGCTCAGGGTGACGAGCAGTACTTC
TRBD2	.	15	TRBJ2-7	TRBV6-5	CASRPSSGGAYEQYF	TGTGCCAGCAGGCCTTCTAGCGGGGGCGCCTACGAGCAGTACTTC
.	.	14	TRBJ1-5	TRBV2	CASTQTNLYQPQHF	TGTGCCAGCACGCAGACTAACCTGTATCAGCCCCAGCATTTT
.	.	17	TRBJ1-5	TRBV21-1	CASSKSNPWIGNQPQHF	TGTGCCAGCAGCAAATCCAATCCCTGGATCGGCAATCAGCCCCAGCATTTT
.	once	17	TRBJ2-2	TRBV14	CASSQEREGPNTGELFF	TGTGCCAGCAGCCAAGAGAGAGAAGGTCCGAACACCGGGGAGCTGTTTTTT
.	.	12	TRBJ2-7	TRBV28	CASRGVSYEQYF	TGTGCCAGCAGGGGGGTCTCCTACGAGCAGTACTTC
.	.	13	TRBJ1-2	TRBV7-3	CASSLPGDYGYTF	TGTGCCAGCAGCTTACCGGGTGACTATGGCTACACCTTC
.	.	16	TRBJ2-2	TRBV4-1	CASSLKGQLNTGELFF	TGCGCCAGCAGCCTCAAGGGCCAGCTGAACACCGGGGAGCTGTTTTTT
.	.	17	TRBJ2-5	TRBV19	CASSTPSGRLGERTQYF	TGTGCCAGTAGTACCCCCTCCGGCCGATTGGGAGAACGGACCCAGTACTTC
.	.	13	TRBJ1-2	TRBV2	CASSGVSNYGYTF	TGTGCCAGCAGTGGGGTCTCGAACTATGGCTACACCTTC
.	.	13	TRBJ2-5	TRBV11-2	CASSSGLQETQYF	TGTGCCAGCAGCTCCGGACTCCAAGAGACCCAGTACTTC
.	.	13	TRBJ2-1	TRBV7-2	CASSLNADNEQFF	TGTGCCAGCAGCTTAAACGCCGACAATGAGCAGTTCTTC